The source of this T cell receptor (beta chain) is a study of T cell responses to AZD1222 COVID-19 vaccine. From germline, CDR1 is MDHEN and CDR2 SYDVKM. Trimming removed 5 bases at V and 4 bases at J, with 11 bases between. This CDR3 is built from 13 residues. Points from the study as a whole: At baseline, seropositivity was found in only a handful of AZD1222 recipients.

This table comes from immunoSEQ multiplex PCR, and its TCRdb copy is limited to in-frame clones, with some not included. The table has fewer than 250,000 clones, under 95% seen once; the top ten hold 0.95% to 1.1%. As to this clone: Its target is unknown.

This receptor was taken from an adult in good health. The sequencing used peripheral blood, collected on day 0 of MenACWY control vaccination. This chain connects TRBV28 to TRBJ1-2, with D unresolved. In DNA, the CDR3 is TGTGCCAGCAGTCCTCCCTATGGCTATGGCTACACCTTC. This encodes CASSPPYGYGYTF.